This T cell receptor (beta chain) comes out of a study of identical twins (dated by TCRdb to about 2016). Describing the broader study: To test whether fetal clonotypes persist, this study deep-sequenced TCR alpha and beta repertoires from monozygotic twins, from unrelated adults of various ages, and from cord blood. Replicate twin experiments were performed at different times using different library preparation protocols to rule out contamination. General conclusions and limits of the study: Compared with coincidental sharing between unrelated individuals, out-of-frame TCR alpha sequences shared between twins showed an excess of sequences with low generation probability. Abundant cord blood beta clonotypes carried fewer insertions; young adult naive repertoires showed a weaker similar trend, while memory repertoires showed none. Conclusions relied on cross-sectional statistical analysis, since the same donors could not be followed over many years. Invariant T cells such as MAIT and iNKT could partly confound zero-insertion analyses, though diverse VJ usage argued against this for most clonotypes. The excess sharing between twins in beta out-of-frame sequences was weaker because fewer shared sequences reduced the signal-to-noise ratio. In monozygotic twins, recombination models systematically underestimated out-of-frame TCR alpha sharing, but the models matched the sharing seen between unrelated individuals.

This clonotype has more than one count but fewer than ten. Its recognized antigen is unknown. No base qualities exist here, and no much larger clone lies one base off it. Germline trimming amounts to 5 bases on V and 5 bases on J, with 0 as the count of junction bases outside the gene matches. Reading the germline V gene gives CDR1 SGHRS and CDR2 YFSETQ. From cysteine to phenylalanine, the CDR3 is 12 amino acids long. The only DNA kept is the CDR3, 36 bases in frame from the first base. Only healthy Caucasian donors were included. The twin cohort comprised three pairs of female monozygotic twins, all aged about 18 to 29 years. Peripheral blood mononuclear cells were used as the source from which RNA for TCR libraries was isolated. The library was prepared using 5' RACE. The instrument was an Illumina HiSeq 2000. A universal primer binding site was introduced by template switching, and a unique molecular identifier was present in the final cDNA, enabling accurate counting of TCR cDNA molecules. Specific primers in the conserved constant-segment region were used to synthesize first-strand cDNA for the TCR alpha and beta chains. To control for contamination, every cDNA library carried two barcodes: a SMART-Mk sample barcode plus Illumina barcodes. Two successive PCR steps introduced TruSeq adapter sequences along with Illumina sample barcodes. TCR alpha and beta cDNA libraries were sequenced on the Illumina HiSeq platform with custom primers. Per the original workflow: MiGEC processed the raw reads to extract unique molecular identifiers, while MiXCR was used to determine the CDR3 positions. Recombination models were inferred per individual with the repgenHMM and IGoR tools using an EM algorithm. Shared clonotypes were analyzed with the tcR package in R, and sharing was normalized by the product of cloneset sizes. To study raw recombination without the effects of thymic and clonal selection, out-of-frame nonproductive sequences were analyzed. The public reads were reprocessed in TCRdb via fastp at Q25 and MiXCR, keeping in-frame beta chains. Rows are unified per CDR3 protein, each entry keeping the most common DNA and genes. TCRdb's processing, not the authors', yielded these V and J calls. This sample comprises roughly 770,000 distinct CDR3 sequences, about 20% of them detected only once. The ten largest account for around 13% of the sample.

This sample was shared with a second study, whose subject was T cells expressing NK-cell markers. As that second study puts it: In sorted CD3+CD56+NKG2C+, CD3+CD56+NKG2C- and CD3+CD56-NKG2C+ T-cell subsets from several donors, TCR beta-chain repertoires were profiled. Among the eight sequenced donors, only one was HCMV-seronegative, while the other seven were HCMV-seropositive. In several experiments an anti-gammadeltaTCR antibody was added to restrict sorting to alphabetaTCR-expressing T cells. In roughly 6 donors, the dominant CD3+CD56+NKG2C+ clonotypes were found to rank among the top 10 CD8+ clonotypes and to make up roughly 1.0-8% of CD8+ T cells. Those dominant clonotypes were again the most abundant among CD3+CD56-NKG2C+ cells in four donors, at roughly 25-60.1%. It remained unclear whether the expanded NKG2C-expressing T cell clones were specific for HCMV antigens. All eight donors whose samples were sequenced were randomly selected healthy volunteers, three of them men and five women. HCMV-specific IgG was detected in serum with a commercial ELISA kit to determine HCMV serostatus. Bulk peripheral blood T-cell repertoires were additionally sequenced from unsorted PBMC for six donors. MIGEC was used to demultiplex reads and group the reads by UMI, and MiTCR was used to assemble and quantify clonotypes. To remove erroneous sequences, TCR cDNA sequences were retained only when supported by two or more reads. The tcR package was used for downstream repertoire analysis, and clonotypes were matched between fractions using CDR3 nucleotide sequence together with V segment. VDJmatch was used to annotate antigen specificity against VDJdb, with one amino acid substitution in CDR3 permitted.

Sequencing input: PBMCs. The receptor comes from a woman younger than 35 in good health. The chain was built from TRBV5-1 and TRBJ2-1, and TRBD2 aligns with 8 junction nucleotides. The CDR3 protein sequence reads: CASRAGDNEQFF. The DNA sequence is as follows: TGCGCCAGCAGAGCGGGAGACAATGAGCAGTTCTTC. Beyond the CDR3, the reference TRBV5-1 and TRBJ2-1 genes provide the residues; the full variable domain reads: KAGVTQTPRYLIKTRGQQVTLSCSPISGHRSVSWYQQTPGQGLQFLFEYFSETQRNKGNFPGRFSGRQFSNSRSEMNVSTLELGDSALYLCASRAGDNEQFFGPGTRLTVL.